The 10 T cell receptor beta chains listed next were all sequenced from one sample in a study of cytomegalovirus exposure and HLA in healthy donors. It was with 60 Vbeta and 13 Jbeta primers that the PCR ran. Some clones are missing from TCRdb's copy, which holds only in-frame ones; the method was immunoSEQ multiplex PCR. The sample includes more than 60,000 clones, roughly three quarters of them seen just once. Sequencing used PBMCs. The receptors stem from a man younger than 35 in good health and CMV-seronegative.

This clone was seen a single time. Within the sample, other DNA sequences also encode this same CDR3. The chain uses TRBV7-9 and TRBJ1-1, with D possibly matching TRBD1 (6 bases). The CDR3 totals 10 residues. CDR1 is SEHNR, CDR2 FQNEAQ, per germline (reference sequence). V lost 6 bases and J 8 bases, leaving 7 bases between the germline ends. CDR3 sequence (DNA): TGTGCCAGCAGAGGACAGGAAGCTTTCTTT. Residues: CASRGQEAFF.

J is TRBJ2-7 and V is TRBV2; TRBD2 agrees at 7 bases. Germline V gene sequence: CDR1 SNHLY, CDR2 FYNNEI. Germline trimming cut 8 bases from V and 2 bases from J; bases unmatched to any gene: 6. The CDR3 extends over 13 amino acids. CDR3 coding DNA: TGTGCCAGCGGGCAGGGAGGGGCCTACGAGCAGTACGTC. This gives the protein CASGQGGAYEQYV.

The chain uses TRBV2 and TRBJ2-5; 11 bases line up with TRBD2. The V gene's germline CDR1 is SNHLY and CDR2 FYNNEI. The V gene end was trimmed by 2 bases and the J gene end by 9 bases; junction bases not matched to a gene: 11. The CDR3 has 16 amino acids. The DNA of the CDR3 is TGTGCCAGCAGTGAACGACTAGCGGGGTCAGAGGGGTCCCAGTACTTC. Residues: CASSERLAGSEGSQYF. The full variable domain, completed using reference TRBV2 and TRBJ2-5, is EPEVTQTPSHQVTQMGQEVILRCVPISNHLYFYWYRQILGQKVEFLVSFYNNEISEKSEIFDDQFSVERPDGSNFTLKIRSTKLEDSAMYFCASSERLAGSEGSQYFGPGTRLLVL.

V and J are TRBV4-1 and TRBJ2-5, with 10 bases aligning to TRBD2. Germline V gene data show CDR1 as MGHRA and CDR2 as YSYEKL. The junction had 4 bases not matched to a gene; V was cut back by 1 base and J by 2 bases. The CDR3 spans 16 residues. CDR3 protein: CASSQVTAGGQETQYF. CDR3 sequence (DNA): TGCGCCAGCAGCCAAGTGACAGCGGGGGGGCAAGAGACCCAGTACTTC.

As for this clone: One end of the junction fails to match germline, which may point to a read error. The chain combines TRBV10-1 with TRBJ1-1, with D unclear. Per the germline V gene, CDR1 is WNHNN and CDR2 is SYGVQD (reference sequence). The CDR3 contains 13 residues. CDR3 bases: TGCGCCAGCAGTGAGTCGATATCCACTGAAGCTTTCTTC. Protein: CASSESISTEAFF.

The chain recombines TRBV5-1 with TRBJ2-1, with a weak D call TRBD2 (5 bases). Between the trimmed V and J ends, which lost 4 bases and 7 bases, there was a span of 12 bases. Germline CDR1 and CDR2: SGHRS and YFSETQ. This CDR3 contains 13 residues. As DNA, the CDR3 is TGCGCCAGCAGCCAGCTACCGGGGAATGAGCAGTTCTTC. It translates to CASSQLPGNEQFF.

The chain has TRBV5-6 and TRBJ1-6, with a weak D call TRBD1 (6 bases). Germline V gene data show CDR1 as SGHDT and CDR2 as YYEEEE. The CDR3 sequence is 15 residues long. Trimming took off 4 bases at V and 8 bases at J, with 16 bases between the two ends. The CDR3 spells CASSPTTGGDSPLHF. The CDR3 region has the DNA TGTGCCAGCAGCCCAACGACAGGAGGAGATTCACCCCTCCACTTT.

This chain uses TRBV10-3 with TRBJ2-7; 8 nucleotides match TRBD1. V shed 6 bases and J 6 bases; nucleotides not matched to a gene: 4. Germline assignment: CDR1 ENHRY and CDR2 SYGVKD. This CDR3 region has 12 residues. The CDR3, as DNA: TGTGCCATCAGGGGGACAGGTCTCGAGCAGTACTTC. Protein product: CAIRGTGLEQYF.

The rearrangement uses TRBV7-2 and TRBJ1-6, with a weak D call TRBD1 (6 bases). Per the germline V gene, CDR1 is SGHTA and CDR2 is FQGNSA. This CDR3 spans 14 amino acids. V dropped 7 bases and J dropped 2 bases, with 9 bases sitting between them. CDR3 DNA: TGTGCCAGCAAGGGGGACGCCTATAATTCACCCCTCCACTTT. Its translation is CASKGDAYNSPLHF.

This chain connects TRBV28 to TRBJ2-1; tentative D call: TRBD2 (5 bases). The V gene lost 10 bases and the J gene lost 0 bases, with 16 bases spanning the gap. CDR3 size: 15 residues. Germline V gene data show CDR1 as MDHEN and CDR2 as SYDVKM. The CDR3 DNA is TGTGCCACCCTAGCCGGTTCATCCTCCTACAATGAGCAGTTCTTC. Amino acid sequence: CATLAGSSSYNEQFF.